The next 27 T cell receptor beta chains were all read from a single sample in a study of cytomegalovirus exposure and HLA in healthy donors. Using immunoSEQ multiplex PCR, the repertoire was profiled, and TCRdb retains in-frame clones only, with some absent. The sample yields under 140,000 clones, over 85% seen once. Sequenced material: PBMCs. These TCRs come from a woman aged 18 to 35 in good health and CMV-seronegative.

This chain joins TRBV30 and TRBJ1-3; no firm D call. Germline loops: CDR1 GTSNPN, CDR2 SVGIG (reference sequence). Trimming took off 3 bases at V and 4 bases at J, with 16 bases between the two ends. This CDR3 spans 15 amino acids. CDR3 residues: CAWSAAGRIGNTIYF. The CDR3 nucleotides are TGTGCCTGGAGCGCTGCGGGGAGGATAGGAAACACCATATATTTT.

The rearrangement joins TRBV15 to TRBJ1-2; D possibly corresponds to TRBD1 (6 bases). Trimming left V 3 bases short and J 9 bases short, with 17 bases between. CDR1 and CDR2 (germline): LNHNV, YYDKDF (reference sequence). The CDR3 is 14 amino acids. The CDR3 spells CATSSSQGIRSYTF. The DNA for the CDR3 is TGTGCCACCAGCAGCTCACAGGGAATCAGGAGCTACACCTTC.

The gene calls are TRBV5-4 and TRBJ2-7; 7 nucleotides align to TRBD2. CDR1 SGHNT and CDR2 YYREEE come from the germline V gene (reference sequence). Trimming removed 0 bases from V and 0 bases from J; junction bases left unmatched: 3. CDR3 size: 15 residues. The CDR3 coding sequence is TGTGCCAGCAGCTTGGCCGGGAGGAGCTCCTACGAGCAGTACTTC. Translation gives CASSLAGRSSYEQYF.

A word on this clone: One end of the junction is discordant with germline, which a read error may explain. The chain employs TRBV7-7 and TRBJ1-3; weak D call: TRBD1 (5 bases). Germline CDR1 SSHAT, CDR2 FNYEAQ (reference sequence). This CDR3 is 17 amino acids long. DNA of the CDR3: TGTGCTAGCATGACGGTCAAGGGGTCCCTCTCTGGAAACACCATATATTTT. Translating gives CASMTVKGSLSGNTIYF.

The chain is built from TRBV5-1 and TRBJ2-7; 9 bases align to TRBD1. Germline V gene lookup returns CDR1 SGHRS and CDR2 YFSETQ. The ends lost 4 bases at V and 4 bases at J; junction bases unmatched: 12. The CDR3 totals 16 residues. The CDR3 DNA follows: TGCGCCAGCAGCGAACCGGGACAGGGCCTCTCATACGAGCAGTACTTC. Translation gives CASSEPGQGLSYEQYF. The full variable domain, rest sourced from reference TRBV5-1 and TRBJ2-7, is KAGVTQTPRYLIKTRGQQVTLSCSPISGHRSVSWYQQTPGQGLQFLFEYFSETQRNKGNFPGRFSGRQFSNSRSEMNVSTLELGDSALYLCASSEPGQGLSYEQYFGPGTRLTVT.

This clone was recorded once. The V and J genes are TRBV28 and TRBJ1-4, with 7 bases that match TRBD1. The germline gives CDR1 MDHEN, CDR2 SYDVKM. The CDR3 extends over 17 amino acids. Trimming removed 3 bases from V and 5 bases from J; junction bases left unmatched: 12. CDR3 DNA: TGTGCCAGCAGTTTTAGTGGGGCGACAGGGTTGAATGAAAAACTGTTTTTT. The encoded protein is CASSFSGATGLNEKLFF.

The chain employs TRBV4-3 and TRBJ2-2; the match to TRBD1 covers 7 bases. Germline loops: CDR1 LGHNA, CDR2 YSLEER. With V trimmed by 1 base and J by 1 base, 0 bases remained unmatched. This CDR3 has 15 residues. The CDR3 DNA sequence: TGCGCCAGCAGCCAAGGGACAGGGAACACCGGGGAGCTGTTTTTT. Protein sequence: CASSQGTGNTGELFF.

This chain connects TRBV4-2 to TRBJ2-1; tentative D call: TRBD2 (6 bases). The CDR3 covers 15 residues. Germline CDR1 and CDR2: LGHNA and YNFKEQ. V lost 0 bases and J lost 5, with 11 bases in between. This CDR3 reads CASSQERGYDNEQFF. The CDR3 nucleotides read TGTGCCAGCAGCCAAGAACGGGGGTACGACAATGAGCAGTTCTTC.

V is TRBV5-6 and J is TRBJ2-5; TRBD2 matches at 9 bases. This CDR3 region has 16 residues. The V gene's germline CDR1 is SGHDT and CDR2 YYEEEE. The V gene end was trimmed by 4 bases and the J gene end by 5 bases; junction bases not matched to a gene: 12. The CDR3 sequence is CASSTPGLADRETQYF. CDR3 nucleotides: TGTGCCAGCAGCACCCCGGGACTAGCCGATCGGGAGACCCAGTACTTC.

The genes are TRBV6-5 and TRBJ1-1, with TRBD1 identical over 9 bases. The junction had 7 bases not matched to a gene; V was cut back by 2 bases and J by 6 bases. From germline, CDR1 is MNHEY and CDR2 SVGAGI. The CDR3 spans 15 residues. CDR3 sequence: CASSYLTGGSAEAFF. The CDR3 DNA reads as TGTGCCAGCAGTTACCTGACAGGGGGAAGCGCTGAAGCTTTCTTT.

This chain uses TRBV4-1 with TRBJ2-3, with D possibly TRBD1 on 6 matching bases. The V and J ends lost 2 bases and 0 bases respectively, with 18 bases between them. The CDR3 spans 18 residues. Per the germline V gene, CDR1 is MGHRA and CDR2 is YSYEKL. The CDR3 DNA sequence: TGCGCCAGCAGCCAAAACACAGTGACAGGACGCAGCACAGATACGCAGTATTTT. Translation: CASSQNTVTGRSTDTQYF.

This chain connects TRBV5-1 to TRBJ1-4; 9 bases line up with TRBD1. The V and J ends lost 7 bases and 4 bases, in that order; junction bases with no gene match: 5. The CDR3 is made up of 14 amino acids. Per germline, CDR1 SGHRS and CDR2 YFSETQ. CDR3 region: CASHETGGNEKLFF. In DNA form, the CDR3 reads TGCGCCAGCCATGAGACAGGGGGTAATGAAAAACTGTTTTTT. Complete variable domain (other parts from reference TRBV5-1 and TRBJ1-4): KAGVTQTPRYLIKTRGQQVTLSCSPISGHRSVSWYQQTPGQGLQFLFEYFSETQRNKGNFPGRFSGRQFSNSRSEMNVSTLELGDSALYLCASHETGGNEKLFFGSGTQLSVL.

The V and J genes are TRBV15 and TRBJ2-1; TRBD2 matches at 16 bases. Germline CDR1 reads LNHNV; CDR2 reads YYDKDF (reference sequence). The CDR3 totals 18 residues. With V trimmed by 4 bases and J by 1 base, 4 bases remained unmatched. CDR3 sequence reads: CATSNPGLAGGSYNEQFF. The CDR3 nucleotides read TGTGCCACCAGCAACCCGGGACTAGCGGGAGGGTCCTACAATGAGCAGTTCTTC.

V usage is TRBV5-6 and J usage is TRBJ1-5; D unresolved. V was shortened by 3 bases and J by 2 bases, with 9 bases between the two germline ends. CDR3 length: 14 residues. Per the germline V gene, CDR1 is SGHDT and CDR2 is YYEEEE. CDR3 residues: CASSSIRGNQPQHF. The CDR3 DNA sequence: TGTGCCAGCAGCTCCATCCGGGGCAATCAGCCCCAGCATTTT.

The rearrangement joins TRBV6-1 to TRBJ1-6, with 7 bases that match TRBD1. Trimming took 7 bases from V and 8 from J; bases not matched to a gene: 5. CDR1 and CDR2 (germline): MNHNS, SASEGT. CDR3 length: 13 amino acids. CDR3 residues: CASIRRGYSPLHF. The CDR3 DNA sequence: TGTGCCAGCATTCGCAGGGGGTATTCACCCCTCCACTTT.

The chain is built from TRBV25-1 and TRBJ1-4; TRBD1 agrees at 11 bases. Losses at the gene ends were 3 bases for V and 8 bases for J; bases not matched to a gene: 8. Germline assignment: CDR1 MGHDK and CDR2 SYGVNS. This CDR3 is built from 16 residues. Written as DNA, the CDR3 is TGTGCCAGCAGTGACACGGGACAGGGGGGAATGGAAAAACTGTTTTTT. Its translation is CASSDTGQGGMEKLFF. Together with reference TRBV25-1 and TRBJ1-4, the CDR3 gives the full variable domain: EADIYQTPRYLVIGTGKKITLECSQTMGHDKMYWYQQDPGMELHLIHYSYGVNSTEKGDLSSESTVSRIRTEHFPLTLESARPSHTSQYLCASSDTGQGGMEKLFFGSGTQLSVL.

This clone was seen just once. The chain couples TRBV5-6 to TRBJ2-5, with unresolved D. Germline assignment: CDR1 SGHDT and CDR2 YYEEEE. V was shortened by 4 bases and J by 0 bases, with 19 bases between the two germline ends. CDR3 length: 17 amino acids. Written as DNA, the CDR3 is TGTGCCAGCAGCCCCAAGATTAGAGGAGTTTACCAAGAGACCCAGTACTTC. Its translation is CASSPKIRGVYQETQYF. The complete variable domain, with remaining parts taken from reference TRBV5-6 and TRBJ2-5, reads DAGVTQSPTHLIKTRGQQVTLRCSPKSGHDTVSWYQQALGQGPQFIFQYYEEEERQRGNFPDRFSGHQFPNYSSELNVNALLLGDSALYLCASSPKIRGVYQETQYFGPGTRLLVL.

The CDR3 DNA follows: TGTGCCAGCAGCCGAACTGGGGTAGTCGGGGTAAATGAGCAGTTCTTC. It translates to CASSRTGVVGVNEQFF. V gene TRBV28 combines with J gene TRBJ2-1; tentatively, D is TRBD2 (5 bases). The germline CDR1 and CDR2 sequences are MDHEN and SYDVKM. This CDR3 has 16 residues. Trimming took 6 bases from V and 7 from J, leaving 22 bases between them.

This sequence joins TRBV5-4 and TRBJ2-1; 8 nucleotides line up with TRBD2. Unmatched junction bases numbered 3, after V lost 3 bases and J lost 4 bases. The CDR3 covers 14 residues. Germline CDR1 reads SGHNT; CDR2 reads YYREEE (reference sequence). The CDR3 sequence: CASSSGGEYNEQFF. In DNA, the CDR3 is TGTGCCAGCAGCTCGGGGGGGGAATACAATGAGCAGTTCTTC.

The chain employs TRBV4-3 and TRBJ2-3, with a possible D match to TRBD1 (5 bases). The ends were cut back, 0 bases at V and 5 bases at J, with 15 bases in the middle. This CDR3 has 16 residues. Germline CDR1 reads LGHNA; CDR2 reads YSLEER. The CDR3 reads CASSQDLQGFIDTQYF. CDR3 sequence (DNA): TGCGCCAGCAGCCAAGATCTTCAGGGTTTTATAGATACGCAGTATTTT.

The chain recombines TRBV30 with TRBJ2-5; D ambiguous. The CDR3 consists of 11 residues. V lost 3 bases to trimming and J lost 0 bases, with 2 bases between them. Germline V lookup: CDR1 GTSNPN, CDR2 SVGIG (reference sequence). The CDR3 DNA is TGTGCCTGGAGCAACCAAGAGACCCAGTACTTC. This translates into CAWSNQETQYF.

The chain uses TRBV7-9 and TRBJ2-1; the D gene is possibly TRBD2 (6 bases). Per the germline V gene, CDR1 is SEHNR and CDR2 is FQNEAQ (reference sequence). The CDR3 extends over 16 amino acids. Trimming pared 3 bases from V and 9 bases from J, leaving 21 bases between. CDR3 DNA: TGTGCCAGCAGCTTCCCCGGGGTAGGAGGGTTGGGTGAGCAGTTCTTC. Translated, it gives CASSFPGVGGLGEQFF.

V gene TRBV9 combines with J gene TRBJ1-4, with a tentative D call TRBD1 (6 bases). Germline V gene data show CDR1 as SGDLS and CDR2 as YYNGEE. The CDR3 spans 12 residues. The V end was cut by 3 bases, the J end by 8 bases, with 8 bases between. The CDR3 sequence is CASSGDREKLFF. For the CDR3, the DNA is TGTGCCAGCAGCGGAGACAGGGAAAAACTGTTTTTT.

The chain is built from TRBV15 and TRBJ2-3; 13 bases are a match to TRBD2. The CDR3 extends over 21 amino acids. Germline-derived CDR1 and CDR2 are LNHNV and YYDKDF (reference sequence). Losses at the gene ends were 5 bases for V and 3 bases for J; bases not matched to a gene: 20. CDR3 bases: TGTGCCACCAGCGGGGTTCGACTAGCGGGAGGTCCTCAATGGGGAACAGATACGCAGTATTTT. Its protein is CATSGVRLAGGPQWGTDTQYF.

The rearrangement joins TRBV11-2 to TRBJ1-1; maybe TRBD1 (6 bases). There are 14 residues in the CDR3. CDR1 and CDR2 (germline): SGHAT, FQNNGV. V dropped 2 bases and J dropped 6 bases, with 13 bases sitting between them. The CDR3 reads CASSLRDRLAEAFF. In nucleotides, the CDR3 is TGTGCCAGCAGCTTAAGAGACAGGCTCGCTGAAGCTTTCTTT.

The gene calls are TRBV7-8 and TRBJ2-5, with 8 positions matching TRBD1. This CDR3 contains 16 residues. Per germline, CDR1 SGHVS and CDR2 FQNEAQ. Trimming cost V 3 bases and J 5 bases; bases outside gene matches: 11. The CDR3 DNA sequence: TGTGCCAGCAGCTTGACCCGGGACAGGTCTAGGGAGACCCAGTACTTC. Encoded protein: CASSLTRDRSRETQYF.

V usage is TRBV28 and J usage is TRBJ1-1; D is unclear. With 7 bases removed from V and 1 base from J, the gap between germline ends came to 7 bases. In germline, CDR1 is MDHEN, CDR2 SYDVKM. This CDR3 is 12 amino acids long. CDR3 sequence reads: CASTYGNTEAFF. The DNA of the CDR3 is TGTGCCAGCACCTACGGGAACACTGAAGCTTTCTTT.